This is a list of T cell receptor beta chains from one sample in a study of T cells in Graves' hyperthyroidism and ophthalmopathy. TCRdb fed the multiplex PCR reads into MiXCR, producing one record per CDR3 protein. The sample yields hundreds of thousands of distinct CDR3 sequences, more than 20% seen once. The sample was blood. These receptor sequences come from a man under 40 with Graves' ophthalmopathy. The CDR3 runs from the conserved cysteine through the conserved F or W. The D gene is left open where the match is weak. Where a row states a size, it is once, few, many or the class of an expanded clone; other rows omit it.

J gene	clone size	V gene	D gene	CDR3 DNA	CDR3 protein
TRBJ2-2	-	TRBV12-3/TRBV12-4	-	TGTGCCAGCTCACCCAGGCACACCGGGGAGCTGTTTTTT	CASSPRHTGELFF
TRBJ2-1	-	TRBV19	-	TGTGCCAGTAGTCTCTGGGGCAGGGACAATGAGCAGTTCTTC	CASSLWGRDNEQFF
TRBJ2-7	many	TRBV20-1	-	TGCAGTGCTCCCCGGACGAGCGGGTTCTCCTACGAGCAGTACTTC	CSAPRTSGFSYEQYF
TRBJ2-1	-	TRBV14	-	TGTGCCAGCAGCCAAGAGATCGACCCCCTAGGTAGTGAGCAGTTCTTC	CASSQEIDPLGSEQFF
TRBJ2-5	-	TRBV28	-	TGTGCCAGCTCGATGGGGTGGGGGGAGACCCAGTACTTC	CASSMGWGETQYF
TRBJ2-7	-	TRBV9	-	TGTGCCAGCAGCGTAGGGAACTTGGACGAGCAGTACTTC	CASSVGNLDEQYF
TRBJ2-2	few	TRBV3-1	-	TGTGCCAGCAGCCCTCCCGGACTGGGGGAGCTGTTTTTT	CASSPPGLGELFF
TRBJ2-7	many	TRBV6-1	TRBD2	TGTGCCAGCAGCCCCTCGGCGAGCGGGAGATACGAGCAGTACTTC	CASSPSASGRYEQYF
TRBJ2-7	-	TRBV20-1	TRBD2	TGCAGTGTTTTGAGGGCTAGCGGCTACGAGCAGTACTTC	CSVLRASGYEQYF
TRBJ1-5	many	TRBV2	TRBD1	TGTGCCAGCAGTGGGGACCGGGACAGAGATATAAGCAATCAGCCCCAGCATTTT	CASSGDRDRDISNQPQHF
TRBJ2-4	-	TRBV20-1	-	TGCAGTGCTAGTGGCACCCGTGGGTATCAGTACTTC	CSASGTRGYQYF
TRBJ1-1	few	TRBV4-1	TRBD1	TGCGCCAGCAGCCACTTTGACAGGGATGAAACTGAAGCTTTCTTT	CASSHFDRDETEAFF
TRBJ2-5	many	TRBV28	TRBD2	TGTGCCAGCAGTCCCCTTAGGGGCGGGAGGGGCCAAGAGACCCAGTACTTC	CASSPLRGGRGQETQYF
TRBJ2-3	-	TRBV20-1	TRBD2	TGCAGTGCTAGATCTCTAGCGGGGGAAGATACGCAGTATTTT	CSARSLAGEDTQYF
TRBJ2-7	few	TRBV20-1	-	TGCAGTGCTTTAACGATAGGCGAGCAGTACTTC	CSALTIGEQYF
TRBJ2-6	once	TRBV6-5	-	TGTGCCAGCAGTTACGGGAATCGGGTCTCTGGGGCCAACGTCCTGACTTTC	CASSYGNRVSGANVLTF
TRBJ2-3	-	TRBV30	-	TGTGCCTGGGGCACACTCGGGAGAGATACGCAGTATTTT	CAWGTLGRDTQYF
TRBJ2-7	many	TRBV5-1	TRBD1	TGCGCCAGCAGCGCCGAGGGACAGGGCTTGTTCCCCTACGAGCAGTACTTC	CASSAEGQGLFPYEQYF
TRBJ2-2	-	TRBV20-1	-	TGCAGTGCCCCGAACGGGGTCGGGACCGGGGAGCTGTTTTTT	CSAPNGVGTGELFF
TRBJ2-7	few	TRBV28	-	TGTGCCAGCAGTGAGACCAGGGATTTCGCAGAGCAGTACTTC	CASSETRDFAEQYF
TRBJ1-1	few	TRBV7-4	-	TGTGCCAGCAGCTGCCGGGGAACAGGGAATGTCGCTGAAGCTTTCTTT	CASSCRGTGNVAEAFF
TRBJ2-2	few	TRBV11-2	TRBD2	TGTGCCAGCAGAGTAGCGGGAGGAGGCACCGGGGAGCTGTTTTTT	CASRVAGGGTGELFF
TRBJ1-6	-	TRBV2	-	TGTGCCAGCAGTGAAGTTGAGGGACCGAGAGGTTCACCCCTCCACTTT	CASSEVEGPRGSPLHF
TRBJ2-7	many	TRBV11-2	-	TGTGCCAGCAGCTCGCCGTTCCAGACTCCATACGAGCAGTACTTC	CASSSPFQTPYEQYF
TRBJ2-6	-	TRBV6-2/TRBV6-3	-	TGTGCCAGCAGACACCGAGTTAATTCTGGGGCCAACGTCCTGACTTTC	CASRHRVNSGANVLTF
TRBJ2-7	few	TRBV4-1	-	TGCGCCAGCAGCCAAGTGGGTAATTCCTACGAGCAGTACTTC	CASSQVGNSYEQYF
TRBJ1-1	once	TRBV19	-	TGTGCCAGTAGTCCCCGCCGGTTGGAAGCTTTCTTT	CASSPRRLEAFF
TRBJ2-7	many	TRBV15	-	TGTGCCACCAGCAGAGATCGGGGTTTGGGCTACGAGCAGTACTTC	CATSRDRGLGYEQYF
TRBJ1-1	few	TRBV4-1	-	TGCGCCAGCAGCCAAGATATAATGCGGGGAGCTTTCTTT	CASSQDIMRGAFF